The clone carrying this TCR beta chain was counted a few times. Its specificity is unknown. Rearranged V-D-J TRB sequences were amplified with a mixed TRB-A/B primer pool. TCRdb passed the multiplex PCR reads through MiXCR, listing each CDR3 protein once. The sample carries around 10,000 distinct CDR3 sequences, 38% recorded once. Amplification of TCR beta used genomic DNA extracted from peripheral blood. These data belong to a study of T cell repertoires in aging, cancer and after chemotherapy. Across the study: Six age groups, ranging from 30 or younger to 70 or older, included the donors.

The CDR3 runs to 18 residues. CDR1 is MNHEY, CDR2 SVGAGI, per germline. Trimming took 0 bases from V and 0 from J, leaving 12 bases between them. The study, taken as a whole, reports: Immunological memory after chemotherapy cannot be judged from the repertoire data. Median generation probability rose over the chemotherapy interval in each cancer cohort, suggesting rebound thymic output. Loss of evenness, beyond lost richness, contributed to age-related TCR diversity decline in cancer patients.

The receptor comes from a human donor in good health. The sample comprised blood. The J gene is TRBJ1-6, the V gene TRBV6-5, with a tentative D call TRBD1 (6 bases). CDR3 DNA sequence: TGTGCCAGCAGTTACTCGATAACAGGGAGCTCCTATAATTCACCCCTCCACTTT. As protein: CASSYSITGSSYNSPLHF.